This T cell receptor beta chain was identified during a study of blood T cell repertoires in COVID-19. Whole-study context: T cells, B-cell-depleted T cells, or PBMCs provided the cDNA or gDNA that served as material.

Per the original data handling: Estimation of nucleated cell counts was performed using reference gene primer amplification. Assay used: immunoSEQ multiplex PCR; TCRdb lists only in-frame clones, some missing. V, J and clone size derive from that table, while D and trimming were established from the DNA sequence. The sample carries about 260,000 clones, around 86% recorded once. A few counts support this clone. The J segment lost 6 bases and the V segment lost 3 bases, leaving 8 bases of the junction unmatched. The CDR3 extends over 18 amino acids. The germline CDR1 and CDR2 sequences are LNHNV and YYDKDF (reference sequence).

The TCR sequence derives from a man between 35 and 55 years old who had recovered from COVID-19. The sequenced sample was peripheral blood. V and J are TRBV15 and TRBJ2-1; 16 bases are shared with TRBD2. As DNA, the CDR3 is TGTGCCACCAGCAGGGGACTAGCGGGAGGGCCCTCGGGCAATGAGCAGTTCTTC. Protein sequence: CATSRGLAGGPSGNEQFF.